Each of the 32 T cell receptor beta chains below was sequenced from the same sample in a study of response to subunit inactivated influenza vaccine. From the RT-PCR reads, TCRdb called clonotypes with MiXCR, one entry per CDR3 protein. This sample has roughly 760,000 distinct CDR3 sequences, with around 20% found just once. Sequenced here: PBMCs from blood, sampled less than 6 days after vaccination. The receptors here all came from a man in his fifties who received an inactivated influenza vaccine.

This clonotype was observed at least ten times. The J gene is TRBJ1-2, the V gene TRBV12-3 or TRBV12-4; D may be TRBD1 (5 bases). The CDR3 totals 16 residues. V was shortened by 5 bases and J by 2 bases, with 18 bases between the two germline ends. Here the CDR3 reads CASSPNYRNANYGYTF. The CDR3, as DNA: TGTGCCAGCAGTCCAAATTACAGGAACGCGAACTATGGCTACACCTTC.

The rearrangement joins TRBV20-1 to TRBJ2-1, with unresolved D. Germline CDR1 and CDR2: DFQATT and SNEGSKA (reference sequence). V was trimmed by 0 bases and J by 7 bases, leaving 13 bases between them. The CDR3 is 14 residues long. CDR3 sequence: CSARDTLYSNEQFF. The CDR3 DNA sequence: TGCAGTGCTAGAGATACTTTGTATTCGAATGAGCAGTTCTTC.

The rearrangement links TRBV19 to TRBJ2-7; 7 bases align to TRBD1. With V trimmed by 6 bases and J by 5 bases, 4 bases remained unmatched. The germline gives CDR1 LNHDA, CDR2 SQIVND (reference sequence). CDR3 length: 12 residues. The CDR3 nucleotides read TGTGCCAGTAGGGCAGACAGGGACGAGCAGTACTTC. Protein sequence: CASRADRDEQYF.

This clonotype came up once. The J gene is TRBJ1-2, the V gene TRBV4-3, with D tentatively TRBD1 (5 bases). The germline V and J ends were trimmed by 0 bases and 7 bases, with 9 bases remaining between them. The CDR3 totals 13 residues. Germline V gene lookup returns CDR1 LGHNA and CDR2 YSLEER. CDR3 loop: CASSQDRGVGYTF. The DNA of the CDR3 is TGCGCCAGCAGCCAAGATCGAGGGGTTGGCTACACCTTC.

This clonotype was seen only a few times. The rearrangement joins TRBV3-1 to TRBJ2-1; 10 bases fit TRBD2. V was pared by 0 bases and J by 8 bases, with 13 bases of the junction left unmatched. The germline V gene has CDR1 LGHDT and CDR2 YNNKEL (reference sequence). The CDR3 has 18 amino acids. This CDR3 is CASSQDRSGRAGSYEQFF. CDR3 bases: TGTGCCAGCAGCCAAGATCGAAGCGGGAGGGCCGGGTCCTATGAGCAGTTCTTC.

This clonotype was found a few times. The chain couples TRBV19 to TRBJ2-1; TRBD2 agrees at 8 bases. There are 15 residues in the CDR3. CDR1 and CDR2 (germline): LNHDA, SQIVND (reference sequence). With V trimmed by 0 bases and J by 7 bases, 5 bases remained unmatched. CDR3 protein: CASSIDGGAGNEQFF. The DNA for the CDR3 is TGTGCCAGTAGTATAGACGGGGGGGCCGGTAATGAGCAGTTCTTC.

The sample holds a few counts of this clonotype. V usage is TRBV7-2 and J usage is TRBJ2-7; D possibly corresponds to TRBD1 (5 bases). Germline assignment: CDR1 SGHTA and CDR2 FQGNSA. Trimming removed 6 bases from V and 0 bases from J, with 12 bases in between. The CDR3 runs 14 residues. The CDR3, as DNA: TGTGCCAGCAGAACACGACAGAGCTCCTACGAGCAGTACTTC. This encodes CASRTRQSSYEQYF.

This clonotype appeared a few times. This chain connects TRBV5-1 to TRBJ2-2, with TRBD1 identical over 7 bases. V trimming: 0 bases; J trimming: 14 bases; junction bases outside the gene matches: 7. The CDR3 is 13 residues long. Germline lookup yields CDR1 SGHRS and CDR2 YFSETQ. In DNA form, the CDR3 reads TGCGCCAGCAGCTTGGCGGGACAGAGCTCTCTGTTTTTT. This encodes CASSLAGQSSLFF. The variable domain in full, completed from reference TRBV5-1 and TRBJ2-2, reads KAGVTQTPRYLIKTRGQQVTLSCSPISGHRSVSWYQQTPGQGLQFLFEYFSETQRNKGNFPGRFSGRQFSNSRSEMNVSTLELGDSALYLCASSLAGQSSLFFGEGSRLTVL.

This rearrangement joins TRBV4-1 to TRBJ2-2; 15 nucleotides line up with TRBD2. The V segment lost 0 bases and the J segment 5 bases; nucleotides outside the gene matches: 1. The CDR3 has 17 amino acids. Germline V gene lookup returns CDR1 MGHRA and CDR2 YSYEKL. As DNA, the CDR3 is TGCGCCAGCAGCCAAGAAGGGACTAGCGGGGGGACCGGGGAGCTGTTTTTT. Translating gives CASSQEGTSGGTGELFF.

This clonotype was detected only a few times. The rearrangement links TRBV20-1 to TRBJ2-1, with D tentatively TRBD2 (6 bases). This CDR3 has 12 residues. V was pared by 8 bases and J by 9 bases, with 17 bases between. From germline, CDR1 is DFQATT and CDR2 SNEGSKA (reference sequence). This CDR3 reads CSTRTTGFEQFF. CDR3 sequence (DNA): TGCAGTACCCGGACTACTGGGTTTGAGCAGTTCTTC.

This clonotype showed up many times. The chain joins TRBV5-1 to TRBJ1-2, with D uncertain. V lost 3 bases to trimming and J lost 4 bases, with 10 bases between them. CDR1 is SGHRS and CDR2 is YFSETQ in the germline V gene. CDR3 length: 13 amino acids. The CDR3 spells CASSSRSIYGYTF. In nucleotides, the CDR3 is TGCGCCAGCAGCTCCAGATCAATCTATGGCTACACCTTC. Drawing the rest from reference TRBV5-1 and TRBJ1-2, the complete variable domain is KAGVTQTPRYLIKTRGQQVTLSCSPISGHRSVSWYQQTPGQGLQFLFEYFSETQRNKGNFPGRFSGRQFSNSRSEMNVSTLELGDSALYLCASSSRSIYGYTFGSGTRLTVV.

The rearrangement links TRBV12-3 or TRBV12-4 to TRBJ2-7; 8 nucleotides match TRBD1. V lost 5 bases, J lost 2 bases, and 8 bases stayed unmatched. CDR3 size: 15 residues. The CDR3 DNA follows: TGTGCCAGCAGTACCCTCTCAGGGGGCACCTACGAGCAGTACTTC. This codes for CASSTLSGGTYEQYF.

The V call is TRBV29-1, the J call TRBJ1-2; no reliable D call. The V gene lost 5 bases and the J gene lost 7 bases, with 17 bases spanning the gap. The CDR3 sequence is 13 residues long. Germline CDR1 and CDR2: SQVTM and ANQGSEA. Written as DNA, the CDR3 is TGCAGCGTTAAGGATCAAACCGCTCCTGGCTACACCTTC. This encodes CSVKDQTAPGYTF.

The chain carries TRBV20-1 and TRBJ2-1; TRBD1 matches at 9 bases. The V gene's germline CDR1 is DFQATT and CDR2 SNEGSKA (reference sequence). The CDR3 consists of 13 residues. Germline trimming cut 4 bases from V and 7 bases from J; bases unmatched to any gene: 5. This CDR3 reads CSAIRDRVNEQFF. The CDR3 DNA sequence: TGCAGTGCTATCCGGGACAGGGTAAATGAGCAGTTCTTC.

This clonotype was counted only a few times. The chain employs TRBV12-3 or TRBV12-4 and TRBJ2-5, with 14 bases matching TRBD2. This CDR3 has 16 residues. J lost 3 bases, V lost 4 bases, and 4 bases had no gene match. The CDR3 is CASSSWTSGRKETQYF. The DNA of the CDR3 is TGTGCCAGCAGTTCATGGACTAGCGGGAGGAAAGAGACCCAGTACTTC.

The V call is TRBV20-1, the J call TRBJ2-1, with 9 bases matching TRBD2. Germline trimming cut 4 bases from V and 1 base from J; bases unmatched to any gene: 17. The CDR3 length is 19 residues. Germline V gene lookup returns CDR1 DFQATT and CDR2 SNEGSKA (reference sequence). Here the CDR3 reads CSAIGPVGREGRSYNEQFF. The CDR3, as DNA: TGCAGTGCTATCGGTCCAGTCGGGCGGGAGGGCCGTTCCTACAATGAGCAGTTCTTC.

This rearrangement joins TRBV18 to TRBJ2-1, with 11 positions matching TRBD2. The length of the CDR3 is 16 residues. Germline values: CDR1 KGHSH, CDR2 LQKENI. Losses at the gene ends were 3 bases for V and 9 bases for J; bases not matched to a gene: 10. CDR3 sequence: CASSPGLAGGSVEQFF. For the CDR3, the DNA is TGTGCCAGCTCACCGGGGCTAGCGGGAGGATCGGTTGAGCAGTTCTTC.

This clonotype was observed a few times. The rearrangement joins TRBV6-6 to TRBJ2-7; D remains unclear. The CDR3 runs to 12 residues. Germline-derived CDR1 and CDR2 are MNHNY and SVGAGI (reference sequence). Trimming pared 5 bases from V and 5 bases from J, leaving 10 bases between. The CDR3 region is CASSPTIHEQYF. DNA of the CDR3: TGTGCCAGCAGTCCCACAATCCACGAGCAGTACTTC.

This clonotype was picked up many times. The rearrangement uses TRBV12-3 or TRBV12-4 and TRBJ1-1; possibly TRBD1 for D (5 bases). The CDR3 is 15 amino acids. V gave up 2 bases and J gave up 0 bases, with 10 bases separating them. The DNA for the CDR3 is TGTGCCAGCAGTTTACGGGGGGGATTGAACACTGAAGCTTTCTTT. This sequence encodes CASSLRGGLNTEAFF.

V and J are TRBV4-3 and TRBJ2-7; unclear D gene. The germline V gene has CDR1 LGHNA and CDR2 YSLEER. The CDR3 length is 14 residues. With 5 bases removed from V and 0 bases from J, the gap between germline ends came to 11 bases. CDR3 amino acids: CASSVRVSSYEQYF. CDR3 bases: TGCGCCAGCAGCGTCCGGGTGAGCTCCTACGAGCAGTACTTC.

This clonotype was seen a few times. The V gene is TRBV20-1, the J gene TRBJ1-5; 7 bases are shared with TRBD1. Unmatched junction bases numbered 5, after V lost 6 bases and J lost 0 bases. Germline assignment: CDR1 DFQATT and CDR2 SNEGSKA (reference sequence). The CDR3 is made up of 14 amino acids. The CDR3 DNA reads TGCAGTGCACGACAGGGTAATAGCAATCAGCCCCAGCATTTT. Protein product: CSARQGNSNQPQHF.

This clonotype was seen more than once but under ten times. The chain links TRBV9 to TRBJ2-7; 7 nucleotides match TRBD1. The CDR3 contains 15 residues. In germline, CDR1 is SGDLS, CDR2 YYNGEE. The ends lost 2 bases at V and 7 bases at J; junction bases unmatched: 12. The CDR3 DNA reads as TGTGCCAGCAGCGTCGGGACAGTTTCTCGTGAAGAGCAGTACTTC. Translating gives CASSVGTVSREEQYF. Full variable domain (rest looked up from reference TRBV9 and TRBJ2-7): DSGVTQTPKHLITATGQRVTLRCSPRSGDLSVYWYQQSLDQGLQFLIQYYNGEERAKGNILERFSAQQFPDLHSELNLSSLELGDSALYFCASSVGTVSREEQYFGPGTRLTVT.

This clonotype was seen a handful of times. This sequence joins TRBV5-1 and TRBJ2-7, with 7 bases that match TRBD1. V gave up 0 bases and J gave up 6 bases; unmatched junction bases: 3. Germline CDR1 reads SGHRS; CDR2 reads YFSETQ. The CDR3 has 13 residues. CDR3 in DNA: TGCGCCAGCAGCTTGGGACAGGGTTTCGAGCAGTACTTC. Amino acids: CASSLGQGFEQYF.

This clonotype has a count of ten or more. The J gene is TRBJ1-1, the V gene TRBV29-1; D is ambiguous. There are 15 residues in the CDR3. Germline V gene sequence: CDR1 SQVTM, CDR2 ANQGSEA. V lost 4 bases, J lost 5 bases, and 20 bases lay in between. The CDR3 bases are TGCAGCGTTGTCCGGCCGATGGGGTATCGGACTGAAGCTTTCTTT. It translates to CSVVRPMGYRTEAFF.

As to this clonotype: A much larger clone sits a single nucleotide away, making a read error possible. The J gene is TRBJ2-1, the V gene TRBV20-1; 14 positions agree with TRBD2. Per germline, CDR1 DFQATT and CDR2 SNEGSKA (reference sequence). The CDR3 sequence is 15 residues long. The junction had 1 base not matched to a gene; V was cut back by 3 bases and J by 3 bases. The CDR3 coding sequence is TGCAGTGCTAGGGGGACTAGCGGGGGCTACAATGAGCAGTTCTTC. Protein sequence: CSARGTSGGYNEQFF.

The rearrangement links TRBV7-2 to TRBJ2-2, with TRBD2 matching 10 bases. The CDR3 is 15 residues long. The germline V gene has CDR1 SGHTA and CDR2 FQGNSA. Trimming removed 7 bases from V and 7 bases from J; junction bases left unmatched: 9. CDR3: CASNELAGVHGELFF. For the CDR3, the DNA is TGTGCCAGCAATGAGCTAGCGGGGGTACACGGGGAGCTGTTTTTT.

This chain connects TRBV5-6 to TRBJ2-5, with TRBD1 as a possible D gene (6 bases). The V end was cut by 2 bases, the J end by 6 bases, with 11 bases between. Germline V gives CDR1 SGHDT, CDR2 YYEEEE. There are 13 residues in the CDR3. The CDR3 coding sequence is TGTGCCAGCAGCTTTACAGGGAAACAGACCCAGTACTTC. Protein sequence: CASSFTGKQTQYF.

This chain uses TRBV5-1 with TRBJ2-7; D gene uncertain. Trimming left V 4 bases short and J 6 bases short, with 2 bases between. The CDR3 runs to 9 residues. The germline V gene has CDR1 SGHRS and CDR2 YFSETQ. The CDR3 nucleotides are TGCGCCAGCAGCGCCGAGCAGTACTTC. Its protein is CASSAEQYF.

The chain has TRBV4-2 and TRBJ1-4, with 9 bases identical to TRBD1. Germline assignment: CDR1 LGHNA and CDR2 YNFKEQ. The CDR3 is 19 amino acids. V gave up 1 base and J gave up 3 bases; unmatched junction bases: 12. CDR3 nucleotides: TGTGCCAGCAGCCAAGTGCGGACAGGGGTATTCCCTCCTAATGAAAAACTGTTTTTT. It codes for CASSQVRTGVFPPNEKLFF.

Written as DNA, the CDR3 is TGCAGTGCCACCCGACGGGGCCGCGACTATGGCTACACCTTC. It is translated as CSATRRGRDYGYTF. The chain uses TRBV20-1 and TRBJ1-2, with a weak D call TRBD1 (5 bases). The germline V gene has CDR1 DFQATT and CDR2 SNEGSKA (reference sequence). The CDR3 consists of 14 residues. Trimming cost V 6 bases and J 3 bases, with 17 bases left between them.

The chain carries TRBV18 and TRBJ2-5; D gene uncertain. Germline V gene lookup returns CDR1 KGHSH and CDR2 LQKENI. The CDR3 length is 14 residues. The V end lost 0 bases, the J end lost 3 bases, and 8 bases lay between the germline ends. The CDR3 protein is CASSPPASKETQYF. The CDR3 bases are TGTGCCAGCTCACCACCAGCGTCAAAAGAGACCCAGTACTTC.

V usage is TRBV24-1 and J usage is TRBJ2-1; 9 bases are a match to TRBD2. The germline gives CDR1 KGHDR, CDR2 SFDVKD. The CDR3 extends over 17 amino acids. With V trimmed by 5 bases and J by 5 bases, 12 bases remained unmatched. The CDR3 sequence is CATSAPAGGGSNNEQFF. DNA for the CDR3: TGTGCCACCAGTGCCCCCGCGGGGGGGGGATCGAACAATGAGCAGTTCTTC.